The clone carrying this T cell receptor beta chain has a count of ten or more. What it recognizes is unknown. From the 5' RACE reads, TCRdb called clonotypes with MiXCR, one entry per CDR3 protein. The sample records roughly 63,000 distinct CDR3 sequences, 6.5% to 9% being singletons. The length of the CDR3 is 17 residues. In germline, CDR1 is PRHDT, CDR2 FYEKMQ (reference sequence). Between the trimmed V and J ends, which lost 1 base and 5 bases, there was a span of 18 bases. This record comes from a study of T cells after yellow fever vaccination. Study outcomes and limitations: Repertoires obtained by FACS sorting could include abundant clonotypes that entered as contaminants from the bulk population.

Sequenced here: CD8+ T cells sorted from PBMCs, sampled 15 days after the yellow fever booster vaccination. The chain is built from TRBV13 and TRBJ2-1, with TRBD1 as a possible D gene (5 bases). The clonotype comes from a man between 25 and 39 years old who received the YFV17D yellow fever vaccine. For the CDR3, the DNA is TGTGCCAGCAGCTTAGCACTCGGCGACCTGGGGCACAATGAGCAGTTCTTC. Translation gives CASSLALGDLGHNEQFF.